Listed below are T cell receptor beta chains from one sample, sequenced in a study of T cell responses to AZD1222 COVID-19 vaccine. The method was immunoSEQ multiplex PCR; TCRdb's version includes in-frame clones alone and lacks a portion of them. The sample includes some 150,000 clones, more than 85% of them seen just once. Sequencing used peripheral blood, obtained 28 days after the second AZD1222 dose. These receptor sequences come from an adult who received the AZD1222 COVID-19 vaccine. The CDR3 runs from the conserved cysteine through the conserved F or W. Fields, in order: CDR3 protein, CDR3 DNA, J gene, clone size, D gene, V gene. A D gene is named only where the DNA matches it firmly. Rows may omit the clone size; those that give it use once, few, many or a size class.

CDR3: CASSVGTGGDFLLSYEQYF
DNA: TGTGCCAGCAGCGTCGGGACAGGGGGCGATTTCTTACTTTCCTACGAGCAGTACTTC
J: TRBJ2-7
size: .
D: TRBD1
V: TRBV9

CDR3: CASRYSSISNQPQHF
DNA: TGTGCCAGTAGGTATTCATCAATTAGCAATCAGCCCCAGCATTTT
J: TRBJ1-5
size: .
D: .
V: TRBV19

CDR3: CASSVLGVANTEAFF
DNA: TGTGCCAGTAGTGTCCTAGGGGTGGCGAACACTGAAGCTTTCTTT
J: TRBJ1-1
size: .
D: .
V: TRBV19

CDR3: CASSQDTQYF
DNA: TGTGCCAGCAGCCAAGATACGCAGTATTTT
J: TRBJ2-3
size: .
D: .
V: TRBV3-1/TRBV3-2

CDR3: CASTSTRRNEQFF
DNA: TGTGCCAGCACCTCTACCAGGCGCAATGAGCAGTTCTTC
J: TRBJ2-1
size: .
D: .
V: TRBV5-4

CDR3: CSVKKREGTDTQYF
DNA: TGCAGCGTTAAAAAGCGGGAGGGCACAGATACGCAGTATTTT
J: TRBJ2-3
size: .
D: TRBD2
V: TRBV29-1

CDR3: CAWSVEPRLSSPLHF
DNA: TGTGCCTGGAGTGTTGAACCCCGGCTGAGTTCACCCCTCCACTTT
J: TRBJ1-6
size: .
D: .
V: TRBV30

CDR3: CATSRGGSTDTQYF
DNA: TGTGCCACCAGCAGAGGGGGGTCCACAGATACGCAGTATTTT
J: TRBJ2-3
size: .
D: .
V: TRBV15

CDR3: CASSDVIVGEAGTYEQYF
DNA: TGTGCCAGCAGTGATGTTATTGTGGGAGAAGCGGGGACCTACGAGCAGTACTTC
J: TRBJ2-7
size: .
D: TRBD2
V: TRBV6-1

CDR3: CASSRRQGAPTGNTIYF
DNA: TGTGCCAGCAGCCGAAGACAGGGGGCTCCGACTGGAAACACCATATATTTT
J: TRBJ1-3
size: once
D: TRBD1
V: TRBV13

CDR3: CASSRTSGRTNEQFF
DNA: TGTGCCAGCAGTCGGACTAGCGGAAGAACGAATGAGCAGTTCTTC
J: TRBJ2-1
size: once
D: TRBD2
V: TRBV6-2/TRBV6-3

CDR3: CAIRGQANYGYTF
DNA: TGTGCCATCAGGGGACAGGCTAACTATGGCTACACCTTC
J: TRBJ1-2
size: .
D: TRBD1
V: TRBV10-3

CDR3: CASTGSTGQIIEQYF
DNA: TGTGCCAGCACCGGATCCACAGGGCAGATCATCGAGCAGTACTTC
J: TRBJ2-7
size: .
D: .
V: TRBV6-5

CDR3: CASSQDRVNTEAFF
DNA: TGCGCCAGCAGTCAAGACAGGGTGAACACTGAAGCTTTCTTT
J: TRBJ1-1
size: .
D: TRBD1
V: TRBV10-1

CDR3: CATSDERSYNEQFF
DNA: TGTGCCACCAGTGATGAGCGCTCCTACAATGAGCAGTTCTTC
J: TRBJ2-1
size: .
D: .
V: TRBV24-1

CDR3: CASRPAGGPSEQFF
DNA: TGTGCCAGCCGGCCAGCGGGAGGGCCAAGTGAGCAGTTCTTC
J: TRBJ2-1
size: few
D: TRBD2
V: TRBV13

CDR3: CAITLAGASPEQYF
DNA: TGTGCCATCACCCTAGCGGGTGCGTCCCCCGAGCAGTACTTC
J: TRBJ2-7
size: .
D: TRBD2
V: TRBV10-3

CDR3: CASSALAVQETQYF
DNA: TGTGCCAGCAGCGCCTTAGCAGTCCAAGAGACCCAGTACTTC
J: TRBJ2-5
size: .
D: .
V: TRBV9

CDR3: CASRGGIANYGYTF
DNA: TGTGCCAGCAGGGGGGGGATTGCTAACTATGGCTACACCTTC
J: TRBJ1-2
size: .
D: .
V: TRBV2

CDR3: CASSVDRDRGSYGYTF
DNA: TGTGCCAGCAGCGTCGACCGGGACAGGGGAAGCTATGGCTACACCTTC
J: TRBJ1-2
size: .
D: TRBD1
V: TRBV9